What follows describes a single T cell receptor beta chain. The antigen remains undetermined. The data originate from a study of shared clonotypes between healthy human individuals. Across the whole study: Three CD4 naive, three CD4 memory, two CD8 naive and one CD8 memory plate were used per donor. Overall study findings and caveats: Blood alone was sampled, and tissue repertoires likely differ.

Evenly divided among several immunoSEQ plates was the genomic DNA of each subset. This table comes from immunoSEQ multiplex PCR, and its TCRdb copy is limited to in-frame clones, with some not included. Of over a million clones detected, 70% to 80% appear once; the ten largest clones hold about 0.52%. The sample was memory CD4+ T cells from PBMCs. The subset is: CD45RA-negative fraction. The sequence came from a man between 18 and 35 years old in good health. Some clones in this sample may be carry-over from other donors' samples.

CDR3 nucleotide sequence: TGTGCCAGCAGTTACAGGGCGGACTCTGGAAACACCATATATTTT. This sequence encodes CASSYRADSGNTIYF. The V call is TRBV6-5, the J call TRBJ1-3; D not certain. CDR3 length equals 15 residues. V gave up 2 bases and J gave up 0 bases, with 8 bases separating them. The germline gives CDR1 MNHEY, CDR2 SVGAGI.